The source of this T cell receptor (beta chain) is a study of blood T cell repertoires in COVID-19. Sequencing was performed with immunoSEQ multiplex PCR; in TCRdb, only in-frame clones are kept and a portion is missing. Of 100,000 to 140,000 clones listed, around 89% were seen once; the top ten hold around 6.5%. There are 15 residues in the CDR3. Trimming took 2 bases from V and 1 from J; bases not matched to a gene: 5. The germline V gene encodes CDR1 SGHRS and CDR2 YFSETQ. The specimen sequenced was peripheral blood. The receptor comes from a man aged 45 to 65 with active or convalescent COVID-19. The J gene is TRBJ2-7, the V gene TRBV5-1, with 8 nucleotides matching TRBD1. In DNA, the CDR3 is TGCGCCAGCAGCTTATGGGGACAGGAATCCTACGAGCAGTACTTC. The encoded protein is CASSLWGQESYEQYF.